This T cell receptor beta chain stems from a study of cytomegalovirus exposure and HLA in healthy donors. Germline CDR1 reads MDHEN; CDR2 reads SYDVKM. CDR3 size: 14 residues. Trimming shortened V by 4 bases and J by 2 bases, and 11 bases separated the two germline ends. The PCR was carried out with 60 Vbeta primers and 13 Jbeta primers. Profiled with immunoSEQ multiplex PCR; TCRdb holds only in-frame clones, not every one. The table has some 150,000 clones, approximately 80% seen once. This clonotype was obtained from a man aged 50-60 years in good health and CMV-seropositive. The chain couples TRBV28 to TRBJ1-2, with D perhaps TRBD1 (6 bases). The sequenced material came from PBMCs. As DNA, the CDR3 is TGTGCCAGCAGTTATTCAACAGGGAACTATGGCTACACCTTC. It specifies CASSYSTGNYGYTF.